Presented here are 26 T cell receptor beta chains from one specimen sequenced in a study of monozygotic twins with inflammatory bowel disease. Using the 5' RACE reads, TCRdb records one entry per CDR3 protein without DNA. This listing includes fewer than 550,000 distinct CDR3 sequences. Material: blood. The receptor set was obtained from a human donor with ulcerative colitis or Crohn's disease, or a healthy co-twin of an affected twin (not recorded which).

The chain uses TRBV30 and TRBJ1-1. Germline V gene sequence: CDR1 GTSNPN, CDR2 SVGIG (reference sequence). CDR3 size: 14 residues. CDR3 in amino acids: CACYGSYMNTEAFF.

This chain connects TRBV29-1 to TRBJ2-1; TCRdb designates TRBD1, a call that cannot be tested without DNA. The CDR3 consists of 15 residues. The germline gives CDR1 SQVTM, CDR2 ANQGSEA. CDR3 in amino acids: CSVEATGLGYNEQFF.

V gene TRBV2 combines with J gene TRBJ2-7; TCRdb proposes TRBD1, but this gene call is untestable without DNA. This CDR3 has 15 residues. CDR1 is SNHLY, CDR2 FYNNEI, per germline. CDR3 region: CASRLVAQGSAEQYF.

V usage is TRBV7-9 and J usage is TRBJ1-3; with no DNA, the TCRdb D assignment of TRBD1 cannot be verified. The CDR3 has 16 amino acids. Germline V CDR1 and CDR2: SEHNR, FQNEAQ (reference sequence). CDR3 in amino acids: CASSSYQGHSGNTIYF.

The rearrangement joins TRBV27 to TRBJ2-1; the D call from TCRdb, TRBD1, cannot be confirmed without DNA. The CDR3 consists of 15 residues. Germline CDR1 and CDR2: MNHEY and SMNVEV (reference sequence). The CDR3 here is CASTKFTQGLGEQFF.

The rearrangement uses TRBV4-3 and TRBJ1-1; TCRdb's assignment of TRBD1 cannot be checked, as there is no DNA. The V gene's germline CDR1 is LGHNA and CDR2 YSLEER. The CDR3 spans 17 residues. CDR3 amino acids: CASSQDWDRGGFTEAFF.

The chain recombines TRBV6-1 with TRBJ2-3; the D gene TCRdb calls, TRBD2, cannot be checked with no DNA. CDR1 is MNHNS, CDR2 SASEGT, per germline. CDR3 length: 15 amino acids. The CDR3 reads CASEGAGSRTDTQYF.

The CDR3 spells CASSFGQNEKLFF. The chain employs TRBV5-1 and TRBJ1-4. This CDR3 contains 13 residues. Germline CDR1 and CDR2: SGHRS and YFSETQ.

CDR3 loop: CASSQDRLGYGYTF. The chain couples TRBV4-1 to TRBJ1-2. Germline CDR1 reads MGHRA; CDR2 reads YSYEKL. The CDR3 loop spans 14 amino acids.

This sequence joins TRBV7-2 and TRBJ2-5; TCRdb's assignment of TRBD2 cannot be checked, as there is no DNA. Germline V CDR1 and CDR2: SGHTA, FQGNSA. The CDR3 extends over 11 amino acids. The CDR3 here is CASGGGESQYF.

The V call is TRBV30, the J call TRBJ2-1. This CDR3 has 11 amino acids. Germline CDR1 GTSNPN, CDR2 SVGIG (reference sequence). CDR3: CAWSIAAEQFF.

The J gene is TRBJ2-7, the V gene TRBV6-5; TCRdb outputs TRBD1, but without DNA this stays unchecked. The V gene's germline CDR1 is MNHEY and CDR2 SVGAGI. The CDR3 is 15 amino acids. The CDR3 spells CASSSPRTVSYEQYF.

J is TRBJ2-3 and V is TRBV10-3; TCRdb indicates TRBD2, and absent DNA this call remains unverified. The germline CDR1 and CDR2 sequences are ENHRY and SYGVKD. This CDR3 contains 15 residues. CDR3 amino acids: CAISERAGRTDTQYF.

The chain is built from TRBV18 and TRBJ2-3. The CDR3 runs to 15 residues. Germline values: CDR1 KGHSH, CDR2 LQKENI. The CDR3 here is CASSPPGLITDTQYF. Using reference TRBV18 and TRBJ2-3 for the parts outside the CDR3, the full variable domain is NAGVMQNPRHLVRRRGQEARLRCSPMKGHSHVYWYRQLPEEGLKFMVYLQKENIIDESGMPKERFSAEFPKEGPSILRIQQVVRGDSAAYFCASSPPGLITDTQYFGPGTRLTVL.

V usage is TRBV24-1 and J usage is TRBJ2-1. Germline values: CDR1 KGHDR, CDR2 SFDVKD. The CDR3 contains 13 residues. CDR3 sequence: CATSDLQSNEQFF.

The V call is TRBV14, the J call TRBJ1-1; the TCRdb D gene call, TRBD1, has no DNA to confirm it. CDR3 length equals 12 residues. Germline loops: CDR1 SGHDN, CDR2 FVKESK. The CDR3 sequence is CASSQGTVEAFF. The full variable domain, in which reference TRBV14 and TRBJ1-1 provide the parts outside the CDR3, is EAGVTQFPSHSVIEKGQTVTLRCDPISGHDNLYWYRRVMGKEIKFLLHFVKESKQDESGMPNNRFLAERTGGTYSTLKVQPAELEDSGVYFCASSQGTVEAFFGQGTRLTVV.

The J gene is TRBJ2-1, the V gene TRBV5-1. CDR3 length: 13 residues. CDR1 and CDR2 (germline): SGHRS, YFSETQ. The chain's CDR3 is CASSLDSLNEQFF.

This chain connects TRBV3-1 to TRBJ2-7; TCRdb indicates TRBD1, and absent DNA this call remains unverified. The CDR3 sequence is 13 residues long. The V gene's germline CDR1 is LGHDT and CDR2 YNNKEL (reference sequence). CDR3 loop: CASSQVSQGEQYF.

This chain joins TRBV4-3 and TRBJ1-2. Germline assignment: CDR1 LGHNA and CDR2 YSLEER. This CDR3 has 14 residues. Here the CDR3 reads CASSQDFSVGGYTF.

V is TRBV20-1 and J is TRBJ2-7; TCRdb names TRBD2, which stays unverified in the absence of DNA. Germline CDR1 is DFQATT and CDR2 is SNEGSKA (reference sequence). The CDR3 sequence is 13 residues long. CDR3 residues: CSALTGTGYEQYF.

This chain joins TRBV13 and TRBJ1-1; TCRdb selects TRBD1, and the lack of DNA leaves this call unchecked. CDR3 length equals 17 residues. CDR1 is PRHDT, CDR2 FYEKMQ, per germline (reference sequence). The CDR3 loop reads CASSPQGEFGKSTEAFF.

The chain combines TRBV20-1 with TRBJ2-3; TCRdb's D gene call, TRBD2, goes unchecked for lack of DNA. The germline CDR1 and CDR2 sequences are DFQATT and SNEGSKA (reference sequence). CDR3 size: 17 residues. This CDR3 is CSARDGRLAGITDTQYF.

Here the CDR3 reads CSASRGRGAGGELFF. The chain couples TRBV20-1 to TRBJ2-2; TCRdb returns TRBD1, unconfirmable since there is no DNA. Germline CDR1 reads DFQATT; CDR2 reads SNEGSKA (reference sequence). The CDR3 is 15 amino acids.

V and J are TRBV6-5 and TRBJ2-7; no DNA is available, so the TRBD1 call from TCRdb remains unchecked. There are 13 residues in the CDR3. Germline assignment: CDR1 MNHEY and CDR2 SVGAGI. The CDR3 loop is CASQRQGVYDQYF.

The CDR3 loop reads CASSRVKTSGISYEQYF. This rearrangement joins TRBV19 to TRBJ2-7; checking the TCRdb D call of TRBD2 is not possible without DNA. CDR1 LNHDA and CDR2 SQIVND come from the germline V gene (reference sequence). This CDR3 has 17 residues.

This chain uses TRBV7-2 with TRBJ1-1; TCRdb designates TRBD1, a call that cannot be tested without DNA. CDR3 length equals 11 residues. Germline V gives CDR1 SGHTA, CDR2 FQGNSA. CDR3 loop: CASNPRDRGFF.